One T cell receptor (beta chain) is described in this entry. Its recognized antigen is unknown. No much larger clone is present one base from it, and per-base qualities are unavailable. This entry comes from a study of cytomegalovirus exposure and HLA in healthy donors (dated by TCRdb to about 2017). The study in broad terms: An earlier analysis of some 620 of the donors reported under 300 Gb of sequence data and roughly 120 million unique TCR beta sequences obtained from approximately 180 million T cells. An early release that covered several hundred HLA-typed donors contained around 330 gigabases of sequencing data and 80 million or so unique TCR sequences. Donor age, sex, ethnicity and CMV serostatus were compiled together with the repertoire data. In the later analysis, no new phenotypic data were used to find candidate immune exposures; instead, reliance was placed on TCR beta sequences and their occurrence across donors. To predict cytomegalovirus infection status, the study combined high-throughput TCR immunosequencing, statistical association of individual TCRs with disease status, and machine learning. HLA typing covered class I and class II loci at four-digit resolution. The genetic ancestry cluster associated with self-reported Caucasian donors included around 76% of the 398 genotyped donors. The study aimed to test whether cataloging public T cell receptors could reveal signatures of past pathogen exposure. Genome-wide SNP genotypes for about three fifths of the roughly 670 donors were used in a later genetic analysis, which treated that subset as a discovery cohort. Using immunosequencing, the study profiled T cell repertoires from fewer than 850 subjects and related those repertoires to cytomegalovirus serostatus. In an earlier analysis of roughly 600 of the donors, high-throughput TCR beta sequencing was used to judge whether each TCR beta V gene segment behaved as functional or pseudogenic. Besides the first cohort of more than 650 subjects, a separate validation cohort made up of 120 different subjects was used. Typing coverage varied by locus: 629-630 donors for A, B, C, DRB1 and DQB1; roughly 500 for DQA1; approximately 570 for DPA1; 450 to 480 for DPB1. All discovery cohort repertoires had been generated using a single sequencing platform. A later analysis re-examined previously published TCR beta repertoires from just over 650 donors and added high-resolution HLA genotyping to investigate patterns of TCR occurrence. Among several hundred genotyped donors of the cohort, an average of approximately 240,000 unique TCR beta nucleotide sequences was sequenced per donor, of which 15% to 20% were non-productive. Because of strong linkage in the cohort, roughly five DR-DQ haplotypes were treated as single units for association and clustering. The investigation overall reported the following: According to a later analysis, TCR association rates differed among HLA loci, with DRB1 alleles showing the most associated TCRs and HLA-C alleles showing the fewest. Most TCR sequences were observed very rarely across donors, whereas some public TCRs were present in many individuals. A later genetic analysis reported fewer N-insertions in productive TCRs among donors in an Asian-associated ancestry cluster than the roughly 620-donor mean. According to a later analysis, parvovirus B19, influenza, CMV and Epstein-Barr virus appeared linked to several top co-occurrence clusters. V-gene and J-gene trimming of TCR beta chains was associated with a missense DCLRE1C variant in a later genetic analysis, and the association was replicated in an independent cohort. When HLA alleles, especially DR and DQ, strongly co-occurred, attributing TCR associations to individual alleles was difficult. A further reported finding was that TCR beta sequences accurately predicted the HLA-A and HLA-B alleles for most subjects in the first cohort. According to a later analysis, most CMV-associated TCR beta chains appeared to be HLA-restricted, and the HLA associations seemed to be driven largely by CMV exposure. Linkage disequilibrium might explain the correlated functional status among segregating V segments, but an unknown experimental factor could not be excluded. The classifier was reported to diagnose cytomegalovirus status with high specificity and sensitivity in both the original cohort and the validation cohort. The sequencing pipeline was judged likely to have produced a cluster of highly shared sequence variants as a technical artifact. The study gave a list of 150 to 200 TCR beta chains associated with cytomegalovirus. Presence/absence analyses assumed roughly uniform sequencing depth across donors, an assumption that may not hold. For the cohort, immune exposure information was limited to CMV serostatus. Because the 87-base-pair reads could not distinguish some IMGT-functional V segments, including TRBV6-2 and TRBV6-3, those segments were excluded. In an earlier analysis of 450 to 750 of the donors, most TCR beta V segments appeared in productive rearrangements about 87% or about 30% of the time, broadly matching IMGT annotations. Because some donors lacked HLA typing at each locus, the association tests relied only on the typed subset. At a false discovery rate of 0.05, a later analysis linked 16,951 TCR beta sequences to specific HLA alleles. It was suggested by the authors that the approach could potentially be generalized to other disease states and immunological phenotypes. The earlier analysis of some 560 of the donors excluded about 16 rarely observed V segments, including chromosome 9 orphons, because counts were too low. In vitro tests confirmed that a few of the cytomegalovirus-associated TCR beta chains recognize cytomegalovirus antigens. Only TCR beta chains were sequenced in this cohort, and the absence of alpha or paired-chain data limited detectable features. A later analysis found that HLA-associated TCR beta chains were more clonally expanded and had lower generation probabilities than equally common non-associated chains.

The cohort was made up of approximately 670 healthy bone marrow donors. At the time of sampling, every cohort member was nominally healthy, though immune exposures that went unrecorded were likely present. The donor was CMV seronegative and was included in the group of around 320 seronegative cohort members. Every donor gave a peripheral blood sample, and the peripheral blood mononuclear cells from that sample were used for TCR beta sequencing. The Qiagen DNeasy Blood Extraction Kit was used to extract genomic DNA from the blood cell samples. V and J lose 8 bases and 0 bases, and a span of 20 bases separates them. The CDR3 goes from the cysteine to the phenylalanine over 18 residues. The sequence is cut down to CDR3 DNA, 54 bases in frame from base 1. Library construction relied on the immunoSEQ multiplex PCR assay. The multiplex PCR relied on a mix of 60 forward primers for TCR Vbeta segments and 13 reverse primers for TCR Jbeta segments. The CDR3 region of rearranged TCR beta genes was amplified from genomic DNA by a multiplex PCR assay. On the Illumina HiSeq System, the amplified TCR beta libraries were sequenced as 87-base-pair reads. For the original study's pipeline: In a later analysis, 77 million or so unique TCR beta chains were counted across the roughly 670 repertoires, and about 10 million of these chains were shared by at least two donors. To remove PCR and sequencing errors, raw reads were error-corrected and collapsed into unique sequences using a nearest-neighbor algorithm that merged closely related sequences. CDR3 sequences were aligned to IMGT reference sequences to assign V, D and J gene segments. Each retained sequence needed at least a six-nucleotide match to both a V gene segment and a J gene segment. Rearrangements were classified as productive when the CDR3 lacked stop codons and remained in frame with V and J, and all other rearrangements were classified as non-productive. CDR3 was defined according to IMGT convention as the region running from the second conserved V-encoded cysteine to the conserved J-encoded phenylalanine. In an earlier analysis of around 570 of the donors, sequences lacking an unambiguous match to a single V gene segment were excluded. In an earlier analysis of some 590 of the donors, a V segment was called functional when productive rearrangements were above 56.7%, and segregating when the standard deviation between donors exceeded 5%. To diagnose cytomegalovirus status from the catalog of TCR beta chain sequences, a statistical classification framework was built. A later analysis assigned V and J genes by comparing TCR nucleotide sequences with IMGT/GENE-DB human TR gene sequences. A later analysis assigned CDR3 sequences and most-parsimonious VDJ recombination scenarios with the TCRdist pipeline. In a later analysis, each TCR beta chain was defined by its CDR3 amino acid sequence together with its V-gene family, and reads lacking a unique V-gene family were excluded. In a later analysis, some 600 highly shared, low-generation-probability nucleotide sequences were removed to address suspected cross-contamination and a sequencing artifact. For each public chain, a later analysis derived a clonal expansion index from normalized ranks of inferred template counts within each repertoire. Generation probabilities in a later analysis came from a VDJ recombination model fitted to out-of-frame rearrangements, and those results were checked against IGoR. A later analysis scored TCR-TCR, TCR-HLA and TCR-CMV co-occurrence with hypergeometric tests, applying a repertoire-size bias correction to TCR pairs. To estimate false discovery rates, a later analysis permuted the HLA or CMV assignments 20 times. In a later analysis, co-occurring TCRs were grouped using DBSCAN, with TCRdist sequence similarity added in when clustering inside HLA-allele-positive subsets. Repertoires with fewer than 30,000 or more than 120,000 public chains, plus five repertoires with anomalous nucleotide sharing, were excluded from co-occurrence clustering. TCRdb retrieved this table from immuneACCESS and kept in-frame rearrangements only. Not all clones are present; in checked studies, unresolved V genes account for under half, and no reason is known for the remainder. Clone size and V and J calls were adopted from that table, with D and trimming inferred from the DNA. Here the sample has around 70,000 clones; roughly 70% occur a single time. About an eighth of the sample is in the top ten clones.

This clonotype was obtained from a man aged 70-80 years in good health and CMV-seronegative. The sample was PBMCs. The chain uses TRBV23-1 and TRBJ2-6; the best D guess is TRBD2, with 6 bases matching. TRBV23-1 is reported as an ORF; its role is uncertain. The DNA reads as follows: TGCGCCAGCGGTAGTCCGGGGGATAGGAACTCTGGGGCCAACGTCCTGACTTTC. Its translation reads: CASGSPGDRNSGANVLTF.